Listed here are 9 T cell receptor beta chains from one sample, sequenced in a study of shared clonotypes between healthy human individuals. Sequencing used immunoSEQ multiplex PCR; TCRdb keeps in-frame clones, though not all of them. The sample shows 1.6 million or so clones, around 98.5% of them seen only once. Sequenced input: naive CD4+ T cells sorted from blood. This sample's subset: CD45RA+ positively selected. All receptors come from a man under 40 in good health.

In its sample, this clone was seen once. This sample also contains other DNA sequences that code for the same CDR3. Here the CDR3 reads CASSLVPEGEQYF. The CDR3 DNA sequence: TGCGCCAGCAGCTTGGTTCCGGAGGGGGAGCAGTACTTC. The chain has TRBV5-1 and TRBJ2-7; TRBD2 is a possible D gene (6 bases). CDR1 is SGHRS and CDR2 is YFSETQ in the germline V gene. The V gene lost 0 bases and the J gene lost 7 bases, with 11 bases spanning the gap. The CDR3 covers 13 residues.

The chain is built from TRBV7-3 and TRBJ1-1, with D possibly TRBD1 on 6 matching bases. CDR1 SGHTA and CDR2 FQGTGA come from the germline V gene. The CDR3 consists of 14 residues. Trimming cost V 5 bases and J 1 base, with 11 bases left between them. The CDR3 DNA reads TGTGCCAGCAGCACACAGGGCGGGAACACTGAAGCTTTCTTT. Protein sequence: CASSTQGGNTEAFF. The whole variable domain, filled in from reference TRBV7-3 and TRBJ1-1, reads GAGVSQTPSNKVTEKGKYVELRCDPISGHTALYWYRQSLGQGPEFLIYFQGTGAADDSGLPNDRFFAVRPEGSVSTLKIQRTERGDSAVYLCASSTQGGNTEAFFGQGTRLTVV.

Only one count was recorded for this clone. The chain employs TRBV5-4 and TRBJ1-4; 9 bases align to TRBD1. Germline V CDR1 and CDR2: SGHNT, YYREEE (reference sequence). V trimming: 3 bases; J trimming: 4 bases; junction bases outside the gene matches: 1. This CDR3 spans 14 amino acids. The CDR3 spells CASSSGQGNEKLFF. The CDR3 DNA is TGTGCCAGCAGCTCGGGACAGGGTAATGAAAAACTGTTTTTT.

The chain is built from TRBV4-3 and TRBJ2-1; D unresolved. The CDR3 runs 14 residues. Germline CDR1 is LGHNA and CDR2 is YSLEER. Trimming stripped 3 bases from V and 1 base from J, with 7 bases between. The DNA of the CDR3 is TGCGCCAGCAGCCAGCTAGGGTCCTACAATGAGCAGTTCTTC. Translating gives CASSQLGSYNEQFF.

The chain has TRBV13 and TRBJ2-5; D tentatively fits TRBD1 or TRBD2 (5 bases each). The CDR3 contains 13 residues. Per the germline V gene, CDR1 is PRHDT and CDR2 is FYEKMQ (reference sequence). V lost 5 bases and J 7 bases, leaving 14 bases between the germline ends. The CDR3 region has the DNA TGTGCCAGCAGCGGCCGGGGCCGAGGGACCCAGTACTTC. Encoded protein: CASSGRGRGTQYF.

V gene TRBV25-1 combines with J gene TRBJ1-5; D call uncertain. Germline values: CDR1 MGHDK, CDR2 SYGVNS. This CDR3 spans 13 amino acids. The germline V and J ends were trimmed by 6 bases and 2 bases, with 8 bases remaining between them. Written as DNA, the CDR3 is TGTGCCAGCAGAGGCTTAGGCAATCAGCCCCAGCATTTT. Translated: CASRGLGNQPQHF.

The V gene is TRBV27, the J gene TRBJ1-5, with D uncertain. CDR3 size: 13 residues. With 4 bases removed from V and 2 bases from J, the gap between germline ends came to 6 bases. Germline V gives CDR1 MNHEY, CDR2 SMNVEV (reference sequence). This CDR3 is CASSSWGNQPQHF. For the CDR3, the DNA is TGTGCCAGCAGTTCATGGGGCAATCAGCCCCAGCATTTT.

The gene calls are TRBV7-9 and TRBJ2-5; D is perhaps TRBD1 (5 bases). Germline V CDR1 and CDR2: SEHNR, FQNEAQ (reference sequence). Trimming removed 7 bases from V and 0 bases from J, with 18 bases in between. The CDR3 has 16 residues. CDR3 sequence: CASINSGIPNQETQYF. The CDR3 nucleotides read TGTGCCAGCATTAATTCAGGGATCCCCAACCAAGAGACCCAGTACTTC.

The V and J genes are TRBV5-1 and TRBJ2-5; tentatively, D is TRBD2 (6 bases). Germline V lookup: CDR1 SGHRS, CDR2 YFSETQ. The CDR3 runs 13 residues. V lost 5 bases and J lost 5, with 13 bases in between. CDR3 nucleotides: TGCGCCAGCAGAGTAGGGAGCGGGGAGACCCAGTACTTC. This gives the protein CASRVGSGETQYF.